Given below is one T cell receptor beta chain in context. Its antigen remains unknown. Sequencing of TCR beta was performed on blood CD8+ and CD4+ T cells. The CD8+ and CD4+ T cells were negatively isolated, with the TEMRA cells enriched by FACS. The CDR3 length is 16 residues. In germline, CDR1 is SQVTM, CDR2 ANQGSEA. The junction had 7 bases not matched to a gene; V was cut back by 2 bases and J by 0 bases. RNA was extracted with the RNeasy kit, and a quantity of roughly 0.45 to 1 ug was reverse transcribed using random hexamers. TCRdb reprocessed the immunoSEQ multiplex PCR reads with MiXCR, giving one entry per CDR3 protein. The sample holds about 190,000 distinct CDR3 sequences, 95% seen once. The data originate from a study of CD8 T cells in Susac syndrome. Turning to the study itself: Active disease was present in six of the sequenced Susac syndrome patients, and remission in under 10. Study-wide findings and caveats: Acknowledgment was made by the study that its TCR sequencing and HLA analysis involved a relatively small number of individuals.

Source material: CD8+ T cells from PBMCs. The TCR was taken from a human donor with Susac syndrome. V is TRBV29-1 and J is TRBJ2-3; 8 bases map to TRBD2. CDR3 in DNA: TGCAGCGTTGAACCACCAGCGGGGGTAAGCACAGATACGCAGTATTTT. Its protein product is CSVEPPAGVSTDTQYF.